The present TCR beta chain was sequenced within a study of CD8+CD57+ T cells in acquired aplastic anemia. General study points: It was found that more than 25 CD8+ CDR3 sequences were shared between patients and controls.

TCR beta VDJ and CDR3 were profiled, and genomic DNA was the template. TCRdb re-called the reads through MiXCR, storing one row per CDR3 protein. The data contain hundreds of thousands of distinct CDR3 sequences, roughly 68% of them singletons. Germline assignment: CDR1 SNHLY and CDR2 FYNNEI. This CDR3 has 15 amino acids. J lost 6 bases, V lost 7 bases, and 9 bases had no gene match. As concerns this clonotype: Its specificity is unknown.

The clonotype comes from a human donor in good health, serving as a control. V is TRBV2 and J is TRBJ2-1, with TRBD1 matching over 10 bases. Material: sorted CD4+, CD8+, or CD8+CD57+ T cells (not recorded which) from PBMCs. The CDR3 DNA is TGTGCCAGCACCCAAGGTTGGGACAGGGGCAATGAGCAGTTCTTC. Protein product: CASTQGWDRGNEQFF.